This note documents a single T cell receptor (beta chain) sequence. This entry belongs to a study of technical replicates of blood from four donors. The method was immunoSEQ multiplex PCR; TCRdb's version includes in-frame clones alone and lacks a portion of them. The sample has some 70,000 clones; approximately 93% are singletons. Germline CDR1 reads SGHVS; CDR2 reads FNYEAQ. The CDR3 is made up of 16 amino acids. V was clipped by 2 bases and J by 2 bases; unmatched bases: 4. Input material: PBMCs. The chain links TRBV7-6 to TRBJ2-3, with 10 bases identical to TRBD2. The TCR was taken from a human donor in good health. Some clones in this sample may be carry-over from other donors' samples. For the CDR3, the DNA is TGTGCCAGCAGCTTAATCGGACTAGCGGTCACAGATACGCAGTATTTT. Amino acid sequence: CASSLIGLAVTDTQYF.